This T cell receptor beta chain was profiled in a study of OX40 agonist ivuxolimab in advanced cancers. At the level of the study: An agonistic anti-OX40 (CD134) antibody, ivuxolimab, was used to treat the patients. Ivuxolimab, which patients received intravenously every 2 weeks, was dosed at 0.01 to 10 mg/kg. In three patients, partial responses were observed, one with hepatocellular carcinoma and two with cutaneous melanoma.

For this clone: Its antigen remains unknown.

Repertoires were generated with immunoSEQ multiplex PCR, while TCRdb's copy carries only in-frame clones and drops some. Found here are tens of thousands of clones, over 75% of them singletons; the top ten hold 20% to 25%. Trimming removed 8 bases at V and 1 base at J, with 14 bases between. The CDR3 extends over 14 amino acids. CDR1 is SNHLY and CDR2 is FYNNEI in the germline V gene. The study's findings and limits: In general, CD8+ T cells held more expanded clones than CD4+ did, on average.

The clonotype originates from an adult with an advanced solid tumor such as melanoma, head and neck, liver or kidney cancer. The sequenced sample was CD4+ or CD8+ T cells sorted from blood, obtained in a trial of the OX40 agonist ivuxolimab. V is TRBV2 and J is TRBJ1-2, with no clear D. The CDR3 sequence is CASYTPTNNYGYTF. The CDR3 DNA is TGTGCCAGCTACACACCCACCAATAACTATGGCTACACCTTC.